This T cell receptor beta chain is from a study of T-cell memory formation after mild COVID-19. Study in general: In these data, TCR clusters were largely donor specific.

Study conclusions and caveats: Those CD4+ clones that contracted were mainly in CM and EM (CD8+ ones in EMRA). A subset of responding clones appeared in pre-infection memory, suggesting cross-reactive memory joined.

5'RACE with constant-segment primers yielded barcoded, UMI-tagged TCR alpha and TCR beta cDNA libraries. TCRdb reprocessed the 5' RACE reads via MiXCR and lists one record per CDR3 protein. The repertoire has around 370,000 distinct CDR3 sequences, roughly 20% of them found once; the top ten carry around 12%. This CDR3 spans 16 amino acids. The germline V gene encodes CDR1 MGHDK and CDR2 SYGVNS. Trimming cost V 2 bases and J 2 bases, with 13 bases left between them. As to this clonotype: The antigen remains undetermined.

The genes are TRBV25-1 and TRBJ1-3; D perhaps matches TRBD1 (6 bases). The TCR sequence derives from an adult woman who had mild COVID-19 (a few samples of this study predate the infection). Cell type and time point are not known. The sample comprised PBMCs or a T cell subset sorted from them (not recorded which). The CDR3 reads CASSEDQGIAGNTIYF. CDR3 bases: TGTGCCAGCAGTGAAGACCAGGGGATCGCTGGAAACACCATATATTTT.